This T cell receptor (beta chain) was observed in a study of shared clonotypes between healthy human individuals. This CDR3 is 18 amino acids long. The method was immunoSEQ multiplex PCR; TCRdb's version includes in-frame clones alone and lacks a portion of them. This table holds about 480,000 clones, over 60% found once. This clone has more than one count but fewer than ten. Material: PBMCs. This TCR derives from a woman in her thirties or forties in good health. Some clones in this sample may be carry-over from other donors' samples. This chain connects TRBV21-1 to TRBJ2-2; TRBD1 reflects the table's D call only, with no check against the DNA. TRBV21-1 is flagged as a pseudogene. The CDR3 nucleotides read TGTGCCAGCAGCCCTAAGGGAGGGACAGGGAAAAACACCGGGGAGCTGTTTTTT. Amino acid sequence: CASSPKGGTGKNTGELFF.